The 6 T cell receptor beta chains presented below share a single source sample, sequenced in a study of cytomegalovirus exposure and HLA in healthy donors. In the PCR, 60 Vbeta and 13 Jbeta primers were used. Profiling relied on immunoSEQ multiplex PCR, and the TCRdb table lists in-frame clones only, not all of them. The sample lists about 120,000 clones, 75% to 80% occurring once. Material for sequencing was PBMCs. The receptors shown here come from a woman in her 30s in good health and CMV-seropositive.

The CDR3 loop is CASSYSPGYQPQHF. CDR3 sequence (DNA): TGTGCCAGCAGTTACTCGCCGGGGTATCAGCCCCAGCATTTT. This chain uses TRBV6-5 with TRBJ1-5; D is undetermined. Germline V gives CDR1 MNHEY, CDR2 SVGAGI. Trimming left V 0 bases short and J 5 bases short, with 8 bases between. This CDR3 has 14 amino acids.

The chain uses TRBV4-3 and TRBJ2-3, with D perhaps matching TRBD1 (6 bases). The CDR3 totals 15 residues. Trimming took off 5 bases at V and 0 bases at J, with 12 bases between the two ends. Germline assignment: CDR1 LGHNA and CDR2 YSLEER. DNA for the CDR3: TGCGCCAGCAGCAGGGGACACGATAGCACAGATACGCAGTATTTT. Its protein is CASSRGHDSTDTQYF.

CDR3 sequence (DNA): TGCAGCGCGCGGGACCACCAAGAGACCCAGTACTTC. This encodes CSARDHQETQYF. The gene calls are TRBV29-1 and TRBJ2-5; weak D call: TRBD2 (6 bases). CDR3 size: 12 residues. Germline lookup yields CDR1 SQVTM and CDR2 ANQGSEA. V gave up 7 bases and J gave up 0 bases, with 9 bases separating them.

The chain couples TRBV28 to TRBJ1-2; the match to TRBD1 covers 7 bases. Germline loops: CDR1 MDHEN, CDR2 SYDVKM. The CDR3 is 12 amino acids. Unmatched junction bases numbered 6, after V lost 10 bases and J lost 4 bases. The DNA for the CDR3 is TGTGCCATTCCGACAGGGCTCTATGGCTACACCTTC. The encoded protein is CAIPTGLYGYTF.

In its sample, this clone was seen once. The V gene is TRBV11-2, the J gene TRBJ1-5; TRBD1 is a possible D gene (6 bases). V shed 5 bases and J shed 7 bases, with 12 bases lying between them. Germline values: CDR1 SGHAT, CDR2 FQNNGV. CDR3 size: 13 residues. CDR3 DNA: TGTGCCAGCAGCCCAGGGGAGTTGCAGCCCCAGCATTTT. Protein: CASSPGELQPQHF.

The chain joins TRBV5-6 to TRBJ2-1, with TRBD1 matching over 7 bases. V shed 5 bases, J shed 2 bases, and the junction held 4 bases outside the gene matches. The CDR3 consists of 14 residues. Germline CDR1 reads SGHDT; CDR2 reads YYEEEE. CDR3 residues: CASRPGTAYNEQFF. The CDR3 DNA is TGTGCCAGCAGACCCGGGACAGCCTACAATGAGCAGTTCTTC.